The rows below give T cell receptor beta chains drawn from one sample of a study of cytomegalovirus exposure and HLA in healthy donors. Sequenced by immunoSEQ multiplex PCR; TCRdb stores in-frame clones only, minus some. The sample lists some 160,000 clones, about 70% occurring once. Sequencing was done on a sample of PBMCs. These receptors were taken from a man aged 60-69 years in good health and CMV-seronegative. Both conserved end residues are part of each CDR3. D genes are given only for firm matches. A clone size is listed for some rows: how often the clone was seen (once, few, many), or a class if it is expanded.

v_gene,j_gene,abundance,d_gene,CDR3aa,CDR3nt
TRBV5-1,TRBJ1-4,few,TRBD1,CASSTRDSGEKLFF,TGCGCCAGCAGCACCCGGGACAGCGGAGAAAAACTGTTTTTT
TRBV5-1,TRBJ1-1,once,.,CASSLVPGDTEAFF,TGCGCCAGCAGCTTGGTTCCGGGAGACACTGAAGCTTTCTTT
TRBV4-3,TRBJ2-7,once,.,CASSLGRRAYEQYF,TGCGCCAGCAGCCTAGGAAGGAGGGCCTACGAGCAGTACTTC
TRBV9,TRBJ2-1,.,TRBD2,CASSVAEPGLAGGINEQFF,TGTGCCAGCAGCGTAGCCGAACCGGGACTAGCGGGAGGAATCAATGAGCAGTTCTTC
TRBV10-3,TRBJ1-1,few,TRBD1,CAISGGGQIEAFF,TGTGCCATCAGTGGAGGGGGACAGATTGAAGCTTTCTTT
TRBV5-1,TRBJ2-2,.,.,CASSPDYESANTGELFF,TGCGCCAGCAGCCCCGACTATGAGTCCGCGAACACCGGGGAGCTGTTTTTT
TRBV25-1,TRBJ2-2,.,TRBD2,CASSGRRLAELWTGELFF,TGTGCCAGCAGTGGCCGCCGACTAGCGGAGCTGTGGACCGGGGAGCTGTTTTTT
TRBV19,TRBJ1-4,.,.,CASSIISGGEKLFF,TGTGCCAGTAGTATAATTTCCGGGGGTGAAAAACTGTTTTTT
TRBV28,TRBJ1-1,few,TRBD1,CASSLGQFEAFF,TGTGCCAGCAGTTTGGGACAGTTTGAAGCTTTCTTT
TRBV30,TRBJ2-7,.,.,CAWSAEDEQYF,TGTGCCTGGAGTGCGGAGGACGAGCAGTACTTC
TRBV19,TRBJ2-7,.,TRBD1,CASRGQGAYEQYF,TGTGCCAGCCGAGGACAGGGCGCCTACGAGCAGTACTTC
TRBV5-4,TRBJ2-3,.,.,CASSLGGTDTQYF,TGTGCCAGCAGCTTGGGAGGGACAGATACGCAGTATTTT
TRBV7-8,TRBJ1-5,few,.,CASSLEGESGQPQHF,TGTGCCAGCAGCTTAGAGGGGGAATCGGGTCAGCCCCAGCATTTT
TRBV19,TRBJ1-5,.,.,CASSQATGAQHF,TGTGCCAGTAGTCAAGCTACCGGAGCCCAGCATTTT